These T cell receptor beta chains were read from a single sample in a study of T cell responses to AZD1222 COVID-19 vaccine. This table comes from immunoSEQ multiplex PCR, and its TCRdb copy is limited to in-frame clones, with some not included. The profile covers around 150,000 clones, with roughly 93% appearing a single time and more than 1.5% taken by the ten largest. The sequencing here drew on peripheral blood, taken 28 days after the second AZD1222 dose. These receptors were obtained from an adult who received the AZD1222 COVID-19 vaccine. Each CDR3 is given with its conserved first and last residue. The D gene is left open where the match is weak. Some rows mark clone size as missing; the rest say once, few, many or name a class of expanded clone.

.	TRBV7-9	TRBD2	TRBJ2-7	CASSLGAGFPRQYF	TGTGCCAGCAGCTTGGGAGCGGGATTTCCCCGGCAGTACTTC
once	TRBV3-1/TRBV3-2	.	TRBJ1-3	CASSPGGLLTARSGNTIYF	TGTGCCAGCAGCCCGGGAGGCCTCCTCACGGCCCGAAGTGGAAACACCATATATTTT
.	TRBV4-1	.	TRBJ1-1	CASSQGGNTEAFF	TGCGCCAGCAGCCAAGGAGGAAACACTGAAGCTTTCTTT
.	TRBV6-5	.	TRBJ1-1	CASSYSRESWFF	TGTGCCAGCAGTTACTCGAGAGAGTCATGGTTCTTT
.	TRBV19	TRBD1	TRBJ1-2	CASRNNGQAYGYTF	TGTGCCAGTAGAAATAACGGACAGGCCTATGGCTACACCTTC
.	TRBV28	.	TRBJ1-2	CASSLETAATLYGYTF	TGTGCCAGCAGTTTAGAGACCGCTGCCACTCTCTATGGCTACACCTTC
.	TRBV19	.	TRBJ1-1	CASTRANTEAFF	TGTGCCAGTACCAGGGCGAACACTGAAGCTTTCTTT
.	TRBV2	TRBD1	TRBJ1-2	CASPTGSDYGYTF	TGTGCCAGTCCGACAGGGTCTGACTATGGCTACACCTTC
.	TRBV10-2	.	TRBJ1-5	CASSAGLRVQPQHF	TGCGCCAGCAGTGCGGGACTTCGGGTTCAGCCCCAGCATTTT
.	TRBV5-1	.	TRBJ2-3	CASSPGLPDTQYF	TGCGCCAGCAGCCCCGGACTGCCAGATACGCAGTATTTT
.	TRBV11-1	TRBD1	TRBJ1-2	CASSSSGQNYGYTF	TGTGCCAGCAGCTCCTCGGGACAGAACTATGGCTACACCTTC
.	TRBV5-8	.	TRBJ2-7	CASSLGGGPRLSARYF	TGTGCCAGCAGCTTGGGGGGGGGCCCCCGGCTCTCCGCACGATACTTC
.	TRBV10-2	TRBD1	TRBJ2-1	CASRQGKDEQFF	TGCGCCAGCCGACAGGGTAAGGATGAGCAGTTCTTC
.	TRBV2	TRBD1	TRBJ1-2	CASGDRDYGYTF	TGTGCCAGCGGAGACAGGGACTATGGCTACACCTTC
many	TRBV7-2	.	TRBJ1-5	CASSGVLGGNQPQHF	TGTGCCAGCAGCGGGGTCCTTGGAGGCAATCAGCCCCAGCATTTT
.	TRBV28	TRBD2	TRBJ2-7	CASSPSSGRANEQYF	TGTGCCAGCAGTCCCTCTAGCGGGAGGGCAAACGAGCAGTACTTC
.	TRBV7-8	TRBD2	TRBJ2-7	CASSLAMSGGPWNEQYF	TGTGCCAGCAGCTTAGCGATGTCGGGAGGGCCTTGGAACGAGCAGTACTTC
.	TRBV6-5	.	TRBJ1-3	CASSLGGSGNTIYF	TGTGCCAGCAGTTTAGGGGGTAGTGGAAACACCATATATTTT
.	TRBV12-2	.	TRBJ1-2	CASRLDLQGAVRGYTF	TGTGCAAGTCGCTTAGATTTACAGGGGGCGGTTCGGGGCTACACCTTC
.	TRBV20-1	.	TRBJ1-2	CSASTGTIFGYTF	TGCAGTGCTAGTACAGGGACTATTTTCGGCTACACCTTC
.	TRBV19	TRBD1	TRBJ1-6	CASSMEGQGNSPLHF	TGTGCCAGTAGTATGGAGGGACAGGGTAATTCACCCCTCCACTTT
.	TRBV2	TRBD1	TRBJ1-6	CASIVQGAGINSPLHF	TGTGCCAGCATCGTACAGGGGGCAGGTATTAATTCACCCCTCCACTTT
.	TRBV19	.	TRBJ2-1	CASMGTQPASYNEQFF	TGTGCCAGTATGGGGACACAACCAGCCTCCTACAATGAGCAGTTCTTC
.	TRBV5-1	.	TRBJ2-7	CASSLVSPNTLYEQYF	TGCGCCAGCAGCTTGGTTAGCCCCAATACACTCTACGAGCAGTACTTC
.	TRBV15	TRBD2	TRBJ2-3	CATQRGGTSGTNTQYF	TGTGCCACTCAGCGGGGCGGGACTAGCGGTACAAATACGCAGTATTTT
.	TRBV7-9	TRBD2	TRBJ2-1	CASSLAGTSGSDEQFF	TGTGCCAGCAGCTTAGCCGGGACTAGCGGGAGTGATGAGCAGTTCTTC
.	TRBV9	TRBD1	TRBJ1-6	CASSGGTGVSPLHF	TGTGCCAGCAGCGGAGGGACAGGGGTGTCACCCCTCCACTTT
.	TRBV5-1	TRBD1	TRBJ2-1	CASSRDRVLGEQFF	TGCGCCAGCAGCAGGGACAGGGTACTGGGTGAGCAGTTCTTC
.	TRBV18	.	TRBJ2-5	CASSLQGPKRETQYF	TGTGCCAGCTCACTTCAGGGGCCGAAAAGGGAGACCCAGTACTTC